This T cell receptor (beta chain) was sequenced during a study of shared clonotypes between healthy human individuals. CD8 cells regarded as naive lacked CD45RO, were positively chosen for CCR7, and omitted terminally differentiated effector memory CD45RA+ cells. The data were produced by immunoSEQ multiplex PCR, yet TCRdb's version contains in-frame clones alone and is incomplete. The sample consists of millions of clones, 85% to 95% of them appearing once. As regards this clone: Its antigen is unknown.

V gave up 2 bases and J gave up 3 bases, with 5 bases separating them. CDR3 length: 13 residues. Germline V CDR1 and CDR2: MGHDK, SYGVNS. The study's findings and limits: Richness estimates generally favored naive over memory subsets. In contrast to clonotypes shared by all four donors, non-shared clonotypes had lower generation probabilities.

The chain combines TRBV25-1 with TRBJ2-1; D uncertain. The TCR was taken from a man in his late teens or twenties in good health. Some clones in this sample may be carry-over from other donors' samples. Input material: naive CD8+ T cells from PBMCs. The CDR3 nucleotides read TGTGCCAGCAGTGAAGCGGACTACAATGAGCAGTTCTTC. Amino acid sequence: CASSEADYNEQFF.